These T cell receptor beta chains were read from a single sample in a study of response to subunit inactivated influenza vaccine. TCRdb used MiXCR to reprocess the RT-PCR reads, holding one entry per CDR3 protein. Found here are just under 550,000 distinct CDR3 sequences, less than 25% of them singletons; the top ten hold roughly 2.8%. These records were also assigned to another study, of T cells expressing NK-cell markers.

Here the sequenced sample was CD4+ T cells sorted from PBMCs, taken approximately 13 days after vaccination. The source of these receptors is a man between 50 and 59 years old who received an inactivated influenza vaccine. Each CDR3 is given with its conserved first and last residue. A D gene is named only where the DNA matches it firmly. For some rows the clone size is stated as once, few or many, or as a class when expanded; others skip it.

DNA: TGTGCCAGCAGAGACAGGGGTTCACCCCTCCACTTT; CDR3: CASRDRGSPLHF; D: TRBD1; V: TRBV7-9; J: TRBJ1-6; size: few
DNA: TGTGCCAGCAGTTACTCGATCGCGGGGATGACCTACGAGCAGTACTTC; CDR3: CASSYSIAGMTYEQYF; D: NA; V: TRBV6-2/TRBV6-3; J: TRBJ2-7; size: few
DNA: TGTGCCAGCAGAGGAAACCCGCAGGATACGCAGTATTTT; CDR3: CASRGNPQDTQYF; D: NA; V: TRBV6-2/TRBV6-3; J: TRBJ2-3; size: NA
DNA: TGTGCCAGCAGCTTGACCCTCCTCAACACCGGGGAGCTGTTTTTT; CDR3: CASSLTLLNTGELFF; D: NA; V: TRBV5-8; J: TRBJ2-2; size: NA
DNA: TGCGCCAGCAGCACCATTGGCGGATCCTACAATGAGCAGTTCTTC; CDR3: CASSTIGGSYNEQFF; D: NA; V: TRBV5-1; J: TRBJ2-1; size: few
DNA: TGTGCCAGCAGTTTAAGACAGGGGTTGGGCTATGGCTACACCTTC; CDR3: CASSLRQGLGYGYTF; D: TRBD1; V: TRBV12-3/TRBV12-4; J: TRBJ1-2; size: NA
DNA: TGCAGTGCTAGAGATTGGCCAGGGGGCCGAGAGACCCAGTACTTC; CDR3: CSARDWPGGRETQYF; D: TRBD1; V: TRBV20-1; J: TRBJ2-5; size: NA
DNA: TGTGCCAGCAGTTTATCAGGCTGGGGCAATCAGCCCCAGCATTTT; CDR3: CASSLSGWGNQPQHF; D: NA; V: TRBV27; J: TRBJ1-5; size: NA
DNA: TGTGCCAGCAGCCCTCCCACTGTAGCGGGGGGGCATGAGACCCAGTACTTC; CDR3: CASSPPTVAGGHETQYF; D: TRBD2; V: TRBV7-2; J: TRBJ2-5; size: few
DNA: TGTGCCAGCAGTTACACCTATTCCCCTCGTGGCTACACCTTC; CDR3: CASSYTYSPRGYTF; D: NA; V: TRBV6-5; J: TRBJ1-2; size: few
DNA: TGTGCCAGCAGCTTTGGGCCCAGGGAGACCCAGTACTTC; CDR3: CASSFGPRETQYF; D: NA; V: TRBV7-2; J: TRBJ2-5; size: NA
DNA: TGTGCCAGCAGCCGAACGACAGGGCTAAGTTCCTACGAGCAGTACTTC; CDR3: CASSRTTGLSSYEQYF; D: TRBD1; V: TRBV12-3/TRBV12-4; J: TRBJ2-7; size: few
DNA: TGCAGTGCTTCCCGACAGGGGGCAGGCTACACCTTC; CDR3: CSASRQGAGYTF; D: TRBD1; V: TRBV20-1; J: TRBJ1-2; size: NA
DNA: TGTGCCAGCAGCTCCGGGAGCAATCAGCCCCAGCATTTT; CDR3: CASSSGSNQPQHF; D: NA; V: TRBV7-9; J: TRBJ1-5; size: NA
DNA: TGTGCCAGTAGGGCGTCGGGGTTCCGATCCTCCTACGAGCAGTACTTC; CDR3: CASRASGFRSSYEQYF; D: NA; V: TRBV28; J: TRBJ2-7; size: NA
DNA: TGTGCCAGCAGCTCGGACTGGGATTATGGCTACACCTTC; CDR3: CASSSDWDYGYTF; D: NA; V: TRBV5-4; J: TRBJ1-2; size: few
DNA: TGTGCCAGCAGCCAATGGGGCAGGGTTGAAGATACGCAGTATTTT; CDR3: CASSQWGRVEDTQYF; D: NA; V: TRBV14; J: TRBJ2-3; size: NA
DNA: TGTGCCAGCAGAGCGAACAGGGGTCCCTATGGCTACACCTTC; CDR3: CASRANRGPYGYTF; D: TRBD1; V: TRBV12-3/TRBV12-4; J: TRBJ1-2; size: NA
DNA: TGCGCCAGCAGCATGTGGGGGGGCACGAACACTGAAGCTTTCTTT; CDR3: CASSMWGGTNTEAFF; D: NA; V: TRBV5-1; J: TRBJ1-1; size: few
DNA: TGTGCCAGCGGCCTACAGGGGGGGGCCACTTCCTACAATGAGCAGTTCTTC; CDR3: CASGLQGGATSYNEQFF; D: NA; V: TRBV28; J: TRBJ2-1; size: NA
DNA: TGTGCCAGCAGCTTCGCGGGGGCGTCAGGCGAGCAGTACTTC; CDR3: CASSFAGASGEQYF; D: NA; V: TRBV5-5; J: TRBJ2-7; size: NA
DNA: TGCAGCGCCGCTGTCGGGAGGTCCTACAATGAGCAGTTCTTC; CDR3: CSAAVGRSYNEQFF; D: TRBD2; V: TRBV29-1; J: TRBJ2-1; size: few
DNA: TGCAGCGTCGACCTGTTCAGTGGGACCCAGTACTTC; CDR3: CSVDLFSGTQYF; D: NA; V: TRBV29-1; J: TRBJ2-5; size: many
DNA: TGTGCCAGCAGCCATTCTCCAGGGCAGGGAGCAGATACGCAGTATTTT; CDR3: CASSHSPGQGADTQYF; D: NA; V: TRBV4-2; J: TRBJ2-3; size: NA
DNA: TGTGCCAGCAGTAAGGGACAGGGTCACACCGGGGAGCTGTTTTTT; CDR3: CASSKGQGHTGELFF; D: TRBD1; V: TRBV6-1; J: TRBJ2-2; size: once
DNA: TGTGCCAGCTCACCACCGAAGGGGTACACTGAAGCTTTCTTT; CDR3: CASSPPKGYTEAFF; D: NA; V: TRBV18; J: TRBJ1-1; size: NA
DNA: TGTGCCAGCAGTCCGGCCGGGCCTTGGGAAAAACTGTTTTTT; CDR3: CASSPAGPWEKLFF; D: NA; V: TRBV28; J: TRBJ1-4; size: NA
DNA: TGTGCCAGCAGTGCTTTACAGGGGGGTACGCAGTATTTT; CDR3: CASSALQGGTQYF; D: TRBD1; V: TRBV12-3/TRBV12-4; J: TRBJ2-3; size: few
DNA: TGCAGCGTTGACCGGTACAATGAGCAGTTCTTC; CDR3: CSVDRYNEQFF; D: NA; V: TRBV29-1; J: TRBJ2-1; size: many
DNA: TGTGCCAGCAGCCGGGGTCCGCCGGGACAGTCATATGGCTACACCTTC; CDR3: CASSRGPPGQSYGYTF; D: TRBD1; V: TRBV3-1; J: TRBJ1-2; size: NA
DNA: TGCGCCAGCAGCCAAGGACTCCCCGGCACAGATACGCAGTATTTT; CDR3: CASSQGLPGTDTQYF; D: NA; V: TRBV4-3; J: TRBJ2-3; size: NA
DNA: TGCAGCGTTGGCGGGGGGGCGGGCTATGGCTACACCTTC; CDR3: CSVGGGAGYGYTF; D: NA; V: TRBV29-1; J: TRBJ1-2; size: many
DNA: TGTGCCAGCAGTTACTCGAAGGCGGCAAGAACTGAAGCTTTCTTT; CDR3: CASSYSKAARTEAFF; D: NA; V: TRBV6-5; J: TRBJ1-1; size: many
DNA: TGTGCCAGCACTCCCCTCAGGCTACGGGACAACACCGGGGAGCTGTTTTTT; CDR3: CASTPLRLRDNTGELFF; D: NA; V: TRBV12-3/TRBV12-4; J: TRBJ2-2; size: NA
DNA: TGTGCCAGCAGCCGCCTGGGGGCCTACGAGCAGTACTTC; CDR3: CASSRLGAYEQYF; D: NA; V: TRBV3-1; J: TRBJ2-7; size: NA
DNA: TGTGCCAGCAGCTTCCCGACTAGCGGGGGGGCCAGTGATACGCAGTATTTT; CDR3: CASSFPTSGGASDTQYF; D: TRBD2; V: TRBV5-4; J: TRBJ2-3; size: once
DNA: TGTGCCAGCAGCCGATCAGCCGGGACAGGGGCCGGCGAGCAGTACTTC; CDR3: CASSRSAGTGAGEQYF; D: TRBD1; V: TRBV4-2; J: TRBJ2-7; size: NA